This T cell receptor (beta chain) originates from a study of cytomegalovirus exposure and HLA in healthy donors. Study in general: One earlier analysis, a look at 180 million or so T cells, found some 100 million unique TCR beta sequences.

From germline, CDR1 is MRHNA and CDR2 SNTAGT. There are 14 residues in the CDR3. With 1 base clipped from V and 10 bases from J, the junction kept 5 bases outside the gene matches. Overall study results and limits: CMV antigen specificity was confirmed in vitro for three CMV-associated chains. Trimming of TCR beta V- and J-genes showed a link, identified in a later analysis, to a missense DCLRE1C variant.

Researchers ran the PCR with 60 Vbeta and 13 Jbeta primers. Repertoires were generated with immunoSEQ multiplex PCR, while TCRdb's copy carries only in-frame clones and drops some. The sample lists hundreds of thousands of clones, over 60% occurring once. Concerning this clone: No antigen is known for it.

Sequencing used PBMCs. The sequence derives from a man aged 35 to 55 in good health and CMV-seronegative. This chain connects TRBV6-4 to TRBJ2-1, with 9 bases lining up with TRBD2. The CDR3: CASSDLAGVEEQFF. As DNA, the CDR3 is TGTGCCAGCAGTGACTTAGCGGGAGTAGAGGAGCAGTTCTTC.